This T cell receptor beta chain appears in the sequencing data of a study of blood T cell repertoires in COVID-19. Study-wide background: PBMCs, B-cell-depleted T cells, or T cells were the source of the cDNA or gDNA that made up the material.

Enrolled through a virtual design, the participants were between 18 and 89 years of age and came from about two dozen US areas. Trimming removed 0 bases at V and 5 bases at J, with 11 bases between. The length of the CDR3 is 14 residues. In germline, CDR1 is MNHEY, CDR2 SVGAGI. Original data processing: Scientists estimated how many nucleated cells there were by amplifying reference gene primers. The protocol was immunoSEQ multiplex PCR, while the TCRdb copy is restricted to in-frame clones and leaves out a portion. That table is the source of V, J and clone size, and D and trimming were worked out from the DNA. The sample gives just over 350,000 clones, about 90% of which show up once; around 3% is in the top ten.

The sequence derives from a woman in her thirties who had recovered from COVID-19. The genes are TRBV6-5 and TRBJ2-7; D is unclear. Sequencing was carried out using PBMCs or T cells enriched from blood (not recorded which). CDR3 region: CASSYSGLVNEQYF. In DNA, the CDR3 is TGTGCCAGCAGTTACTCAGGTCTAGTTAACGAGCAGTACTTC.